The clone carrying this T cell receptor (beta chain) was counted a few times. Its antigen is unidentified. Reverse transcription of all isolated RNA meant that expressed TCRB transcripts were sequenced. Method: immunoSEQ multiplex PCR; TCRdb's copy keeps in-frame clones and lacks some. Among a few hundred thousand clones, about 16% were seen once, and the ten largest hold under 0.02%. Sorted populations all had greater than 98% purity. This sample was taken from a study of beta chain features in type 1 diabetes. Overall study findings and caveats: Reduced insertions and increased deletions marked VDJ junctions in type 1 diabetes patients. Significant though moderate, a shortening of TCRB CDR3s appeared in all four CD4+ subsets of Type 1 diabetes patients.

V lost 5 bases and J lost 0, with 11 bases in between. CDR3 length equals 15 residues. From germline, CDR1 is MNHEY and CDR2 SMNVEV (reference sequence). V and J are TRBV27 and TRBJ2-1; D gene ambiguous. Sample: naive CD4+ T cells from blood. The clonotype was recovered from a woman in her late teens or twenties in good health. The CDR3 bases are TGTGCCAGCAGTCCCGCCTCTAGCTCCTACAATGAGCAGTTCTTC. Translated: CASSPASSSYNEQFF.